This T cell receptor beta chain came from a study of T cells in Graves' hyperthyroidism and ophthalmopathy. The study's findings and limits: The model forecast ophthalmopathy, anticipating it by a median around 6.5 months before onset. Most clonotypes expanded in the thyroid (above 0.001) were also present in blood. Stable hyperthyroidism and ophthalmopathy were separated using 13 V-J signatures.

Only a few counts were recorded for this clonotype. What it binds is not known. RNA transcripts served as the template for amplifying TCR beta CDR3 regions. RT-PCR in the first round (using the HTBI primer set) targeted the TCR CDR3. One entry per CDR3 protein, called by TCRdb with MiXCR from the multiplex PCR reads. The repertoire holds around 620,000 distinct CDR3 sequences, 15% to 20% seen once, with 3.8% in the top ten. The V end lost 7 bases, the J end lost 6 bases, and 34 bases lay between the germline ends. This CDR3 is built from 20 residues. The germline V gene encodes CDR1 LGHNT and CDR2 FRNRAP.

The sequenced sample was blood. The receptor was derived from a woman aged 25-40 years with Graves' hyperthyroidism. V usage is TRBV12-5 and J usage is TRBJ1-3, with D maybe TRBD1 (6 bases). DNA of the CDR3: TGTGCTAGTGCCCTCTCCCACGAGGGGGTCTTGGCTCGTCGTTCAAACACCATATATTTT. Protein: CASALSHEGVLARRSNTIYF.